The T cell receptor (beta chain) described here comes from a study of blood T cell repertoires in COVID-19. Study information: Both acute and convalescent COVID-19 samples were obtained from the United States, Italy and Spain.

Trimming took 4 bases from V and 1 from J, leaving 14 bases between them. Germline V lookup: CDR1 SGHRS, CDR2 YFSETQ. This CDR3 has 15 amino acids. Methods used by the authors: The authors estimated nucleated cell counts from reference gene primer amplification. Using immunoSEQ multiplex PCR, the repertoire was profiled, and TCRdb retains in-frame clones only, with some absent. The D gene and trimming were derived from the DNA, and the V and J assignments and clone size from that table. Among around 20,000 clones, more than 85% were seen once, and the ten largest hold around 7.7%. Sequencing was performed on peripheral blood. The chain joins TRBV5-1 to TRBJ1-1; D perhaps matches TRBD1 (6 bases). The TCR was taken from a woman aged 60-75 years with active COVID-19. CDR3 nucleotides: TGCGCCAGCAGCCTACAGGGCCTCGGGAACACTGAAGCTTTCTTT. It is translated as CASSLQGLGNTEAFF.